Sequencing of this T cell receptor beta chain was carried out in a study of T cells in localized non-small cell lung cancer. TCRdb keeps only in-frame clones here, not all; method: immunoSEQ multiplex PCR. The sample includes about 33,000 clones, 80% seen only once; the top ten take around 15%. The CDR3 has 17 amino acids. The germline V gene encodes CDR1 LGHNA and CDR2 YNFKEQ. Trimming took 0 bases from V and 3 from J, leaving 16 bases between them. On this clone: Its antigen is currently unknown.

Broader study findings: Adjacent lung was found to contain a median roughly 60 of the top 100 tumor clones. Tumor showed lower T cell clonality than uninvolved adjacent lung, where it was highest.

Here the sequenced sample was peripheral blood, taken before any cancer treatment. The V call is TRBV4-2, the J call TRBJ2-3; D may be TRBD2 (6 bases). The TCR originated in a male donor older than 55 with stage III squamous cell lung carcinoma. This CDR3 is CASSQESAGWGTDTQYF. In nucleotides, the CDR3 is TGTGCCAGCAGCCAAGAGTCGGCGGGATGGGGGACAGATACGCAGTATTTT.